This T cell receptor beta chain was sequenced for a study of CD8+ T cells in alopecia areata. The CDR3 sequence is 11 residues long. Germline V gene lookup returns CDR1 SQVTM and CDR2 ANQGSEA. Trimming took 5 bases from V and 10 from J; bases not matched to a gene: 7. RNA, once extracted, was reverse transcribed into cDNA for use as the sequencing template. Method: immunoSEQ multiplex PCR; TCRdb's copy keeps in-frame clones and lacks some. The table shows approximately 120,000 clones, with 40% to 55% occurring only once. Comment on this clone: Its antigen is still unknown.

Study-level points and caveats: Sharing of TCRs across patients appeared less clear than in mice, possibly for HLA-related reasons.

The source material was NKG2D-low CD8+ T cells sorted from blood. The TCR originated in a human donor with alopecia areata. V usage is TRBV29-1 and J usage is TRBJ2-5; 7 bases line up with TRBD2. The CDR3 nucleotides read TGCAGCGTTCAGCAGGGAGGGATCCAGTACTTC. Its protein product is CSVQQGGIQYF. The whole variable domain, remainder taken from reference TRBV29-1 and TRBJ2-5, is SAVISQKPSRDICQRGTSLTIQCQVDSQVTMMFWYRQQPGQSLTLIATANQGSEATYESGFVIDKFPISRPNLTFSTLTVSNMSPEDSSIYLCSVQQGGIQYFGPGTRLLVL.